A selection of T cell receptor beta chains follows, all from one sample in a study of OX40 agonist ivuxolimab in advanced cancers. This table comes from immunoSEQ multiplex PCR, and its TCRdb copy is limited to in-frame clones, with some not included. The table has around 50,000 clones, about 74% seen once. Source: CD4+ or CD8+ T cells sorted from blood, taken in a trial of the OX40 agonist ivuxolimab. These receptors originate from an adult with an advanced solid tumor such as melanoma, head and neck, liver or kidney cancer. Both conserved end residues are part of each CDR3. Fields, in order: D gene, V gene, J gene, clone size, CDR3 protein, CDR3 DNA. D genes are given only for firm matches. A clone size is listed for some rows: how often the clone was seen (once, few, many), or a class if it is expanded.

D gene: NA; V gene: TRBV7-8; J gene: TRBJ2-4; clone size: few; CDR3 protein: CASSLERVLAKNIQYF; CDR3 DNA: TGTGCCAGCAGCTTAGAACGAGTCCTAGCCAAAAACATTCAGTACTTC
D gene: NA; V gene: TRBV6-1; J gene: TRBJ2-3; clone size: NA; CDR3 protein: CASRAGSFIDTQYF; CDR3 DNA: TGTGCCAGCAGAGCAGGATCCTTCATCGATACGCAGTATTTT
D gene: NA; V gene: TRBV5-4; J gene: TRBJ1-5; clone size: NA; CDR3 protein: CASSSTPVGNQPQHF; CDR3 DNA: TGTGCCAGCAGCTCAACACCCGTAGGGAATCAGCCCCAGCATTTT
D gene: NA; V gene: TRBV5-1; J gene: TRBJ1-1; clone size: NA; CDR3 protein: CASSLELSLSRTEAFF; CDR3 DNA: TGCGCCAGCAGCTTGGAGTTGAGCCTGTCAAGGACTGAAGCTTTCTTT
D gene: NA; V gene: TRBV6-4; J gene: TRBJ1-1; clone size: NA; CDR3 protein: CASSEARGTEAFF; CDR3 DNA: TGTGCCAGCAGTGAGGCCAGAGGAACCGAAGCTTTCTTT
D gene: NA; V gene: TRBV28; J gene: TRBJ2-3; clone size: NA; CDR3 protein: CASSRDGAAHTQYF; CDR3 DNA: TGTGCCAGCAGCCGAGACGGAGCAGCGCATACGCAGTATTTT
D gene: NA; V gene: TRBV28; J gene: TRBJ2-6; clone size: NA; CDR3 protein: CASSLYSGANVLTF; CDR3 DNA: TGTGCCAGCAGTTTATATTCTGGGGCCAACGTCCTGACTTTC
D gene: NA; V gene: TRBV23-1; J gene: TRBJ1-1; clone size: NA; CDR3 protein: CASSQAQGVNTEAFF; CDR3 DNA: TGCGCCAGCAGTCAAGCACAGGGCGTGAACACTGAAGCTTTCTTT
D gene: TRBD2; V gene: TRBV28; J gene: TRBJ2-1; clone size: NA; CDR3 protein: CASSSPSGNEQFF; CDR3 DNA: TGTGCCAGCAGTTCTCCTAGCGGAAATGAGCAGTTCTTC
D gene: TRBD2; V gene: TRBV28; J gene: TRBJ2-7; clone size: NA; CDR3 protein: CASSRSGWSSYEQYF; CDR3 DNA: TGTGCCAGCAGTCGTAGCGGGTGGAGCTCCTACGAGCAGTACTTC
D gene: NA; V gene: TRBV2; J gene: TRBJ2-7; clone size: NA; CDR3 protein: CASTPHLDGYEQYF; CDR3 DNA: TGTGCCAGCACCCCCCATCTCGACGGCTACGAGCAGTACTTC
D gene: TRBD1; V gene: TRBV5-1; J gene: TRBJ1-1; clone size: NA; CDR3 protein: CASSLGGQVTEAFF; CDR3 DNA: TGCGCCAGCAGCTTGGGGGGACAGGTAACTGAAGCTTTCTTT
D gene: NA; V gene: TRBV27; J gene: TRBJ2-7; clone size: NA; CDR3 protein: CASSSANPDRTVPYEQYF; CDR3 DNA: TGTGCCAGCAGTTCAGCTAACCCGGACAGAACCGTCCCCTACGAGCAGTACTTC
D gene: TRBD1; V gene: TRBV5-1; J gene: TRBJ1-4; clone size: NA; CDR3 protein: CASSGQAMGGEKLFF; CDR3 DNA: TGCGCCAGCAGCGGACAGGCGATGGGAGGGGAAAAACTGTTTTTT
D gene: NA; V gene: TRBV14; J gene: TRBJ1-6; clone size: NA; CDR3 protein: CASSPGLLNSPLHF; CDR3 DNA: TGTGCCAGCAGCCCCGGTCTCCTTAATTCACCCCTCCACTTT
D gene: NA; V gene: TRBV7-6; J gene: TRBJ2-1; clone size: NA; CDR3 protein: CASSPSPGSYNEQFF; CDR3 DNA: TGTGCCAGCAGCCCTAGCCCCGGCTCCTACAATGAGCAGTTCTTC
D gene: NA; V gene: TRBV19; J gene: TRBJ1-5; clone size: NA; CDR3 protein: CASTYASNSNQPQHF; CDR3 DNA: TGTGCCAGTACCTATGCCAGTAATAGCAATCAGCCCCAGCATTTT
D gene: TRBD1; V gene: TRBV11-2; J gene: TRBJ2-7; clone size: NA; CDR3 protein: CASSSRDRGLYEQYF; CDR3 DNA: TGTGCCAGCAGCAGCCGGGACAGGGGGCTTTACGAGCAGTACTTC
D gene: TRBD2; V gene: TRBV7-2; J gene: TRBJ2-1; clone size: NA; CDR3 protein: CASRKAGANNEQFF; CDR3 DNA: TGTGCCAGCAGGAAGGCGGGAGCCAACAATGAGCAGTTCTTC
D gene: TRBD2; V gene: TRBV7-3; J gene: TRBJ2-1; clone size: NA; CDR3 protein: CASSHKPSSGRAYNEQFF; CDR3 DNA: TGTGCCAGCAGCCATAAACCTTCTAGCGGGAGGGCCTACAATGAGCAGTTCTTC
D gene: TRBD2; V gene: TRBV11-3; J gene: TRBJ2-1; clone size: NA; CDR3 protein: CASSLGGSINEQFF; CDR3 DNA: TGTGCCAGCAGCTTAGGCGGGAGTATAAATGAGCAGTTCTTC
D gene: TRBD1; V gene: TRBV28; J gene: TRBJ2-7; clone size: once; CDR3 protein: CASSPPPTTWDRGAYF; CDR3 DNA: TGTGCCAGCAGTCCCCCCCCCACAACTTGGGACAGGGGAGCGTACTTC
D gene: NA; V gene: TRBV5-1; J gene: TRBJ1-6; clone size: NA; CDR3 protein: CASSEGGGSPLHF; CDR3 DNA: TGCGCCAGCAGCGAAGGGGGAGGTTCACCCCTCCACTTT
D gene: TRBD2; V gene: TRBV18; J gene: TRBJ2-7; clone size: NA; CDR3 protein: CASSPRLAGGSYEQYF; CDR3 DNA: TGTGCCAGCTCACCAAGGCTAGCGGGTGGCTCCTACGAGCAGTACTTC
D gene: NA; V gene: TRBV25-1; J gene: TRBJ2-7; clone size: NA; CDR3 protein: CASSRTAGSYEQYF; CDR3 DNA: TGTGCCAGCAGTCGAACGGCGGGTTCTTACGAGCAGTACTTC
D gene: NA; V gene: TRBV27; J gene: TRBJ2-2; clone size: once; CDR3 protein: CASSQGLGSPGELFF; CDR3 DNA: TGTGCCAGCAGTCAGGGGTTGGGTTCGCCCGGGGAGCTGTTTTTT
D gene: NA; V gene: TRBV18; J gene: TRBJ2-6; clone size: few; CDR3 protein: CASSPRDSYSGANVLTF; CDR3 DNA: TGTGCCAGCTCGCCGCGGGACAGTTACTCTGGGGCCAACGTCCTGACTTTC
D gene: NA; V gene: TRBV6-5; J gene: TRBJ1-4; clone size: NA; CDR3 protein: CASRPLGLANEKLFF; CDR3 DNA: TGTGCCAGCCGTCCTTTAGGTTTGGCTAATGAAAAACTGTTTTTT
D gene: NA; V gene: TRBV6-5; J gene: TRBJ1-5; clone size: NA; CDR3 protein: CASSEMGGQPQHF; CDR3 DNA: TGTGCCAGCAGTGAAATGGGGGGCCAGCCCCAGCATTTT
D gene: NA; V gene: TRBV4-1; J gene: TRBJ2-3; clone size: once; CDR3 protein: CASSQVWGDTQYF; CDR3 DNA: TGCGCCAGCAGCCAAGTCTGGGGAGATACGCAGTATTTT
D gene: TRBD1; V gene: TRBV7-6; J gene: TRBJ2-7; clone size: few; CDR3 protein: CASSLGTGDRYEQYF; CDR3 DNA: TGTGCCAGCAGCTTAGGGACAGGGGACCGGTACGAGCAGTACTTC
D gene: TRBD1; V gene: TRBV19; J gene: TRBJ1-5; clone size: medium-sized; CDR3 protein: CASSSPSGGVRLSSNQPQHF; CDR3 DNA: TGTGCCAGTAGTAGTCCCTCAGGGGGAGTTCGCTTGAGTAGCAATCAGCCCCAGCATTTT
D gene: NA; V gene: TRBV6-1; J gene: TRBJ1-1; clone size: once; CDR3 protein: CASSPRPFMNTEAFF; CDR3 DNA: TGTGCCAGCAGTCCACGACCATTCATGAACACTGAAGCTTTCTTT
D gene: NA; V gene: TRBV7-6; J gene: TRBJ2-1; clone size: NA; CDR3 protein: CASSLLNEQFF; CDR3 DNA: TGTGCCAGCAGCTTATTGAATGAGCAGTTCTTC
D gene: TRBD2; V gene: TRBV11-2; J gene: TRBJ2-3; clone size: NA; CDR3 protein: CASSFLSSGSVDTQYF; CDR3 DNA: TGTGCCAGCAGCTTCCTCTCTAGCGGGAGTGTAGATACGCAGTATTTT
D gene: NA; V gene: TRBV18; J gene: TRBJ2-3; clone size: once; CDR3 protein: CASSPIPLSTDTQYF; CDR3 DNA: TGTGCCAGCTCACCAATACCCCTAAGCACAGATACGCAGTATTTT
D gene: TRBD1; V gene: TRBV5-1; J gene: TRBJ1-1; clone size: NA; CDR3 protein: CASSLGRDRMNTEAFF; CDR3 DNA: TGCGCCAGCAGCTTGGGCCGGGACAGAATGAACACTGAAGCTTTCTTT
D gene: NA; V gene: TRBV5-1; J gene: TRBJ2-3; clone size: NA; CDR3 protein: CASSLGQTSTDTQYF; CDR3 DNA: TGCGCCAGCAGCTTGGGACAGACTAGCACAGATACGCAGTATTTT
D gene: NA; V gene: TRBV28; J gene: TRBJ1-5; clone size: NA; CDR3 protein: CASRSRQPQHF; CDR3 DNA: TGTGCCAGCAGGAGCCGTCAACCCCAGCATTTT
D gene: TRBD2; V gene: TRBV27; J gene: TRBJ2-3; clone size: NA; CDR3 protein: CATRGGLAGYVTQYF; CDR3 DNA: TGTGCCACCCGGGGGGGACTAGCGGGATATGTTACGCAGTATTTT
D gene: NA; V gene: TRBV18; J gene: TRBJ2-7; clone size: NA; CDR3 protein: CASSPDSYSSYEQYF; CDR3 DNA: TGTGCCAGCTCACCGGACAGTTACAGCTCCTACGAGCAGTACTTC
D gene: TRBD2; V gene: TRBV7-6; J gene: TRBJ2-2; clone size: NA; CDR3 protein: CASSFRRGLAGGSNTGELFF; CDR3 DNA: TGTGCCAGCAGCTTTCGCCGAGGACTAGCGGGAGGATCGAACACCGGGGAGCTGTTTTTT
D gene: NA; V gene: TRBV7-9; J gene: TRBJ1-1; clone size: NA; CDR3 protein: CASSLWDFNTEAFF; CDR3 DNA: TGTGCCAGCAGCTTATGGGACTTTAACACTGAAGCTTTCTTT
D gene: NA; V gene: TRBV5-1; J gene: TRBJ1-3; clone size: NA; CDR3 protein: CASSPGSRDTIYF; CDR3 DNA: TGCGCCAGCAGCCCCGGGTCGCGGGACACCATATATTTT
D gene: NA; V gene: TRBV28; J gene: TRBJ2-4; clone size: NA; CDR3 protein: CASSLSGRTPRRENIQYF; CDR3 DNA: TGTGCCAGCAGTTTATCGGGTAGGACCCCGCGTCGGGAAAACATTCAGTACTTC
D gene: NA; V gene: TRBV2; J gene: TRBJ2-2; clone size: NA; CDR3 protein: CASSEIVAAGELFF; CDR3 DNA: TGTGCCAGCAGTGAAATTGTGGCAGCCGGGGAGCTGTTTTTT
D gene: NA; V gene: TRBV10-3; J gene: TRBJ1-2; clone size: NA; CDR3 protein: CAIRRLSRGGDGYTF; CDR3 DNA: TGTGCCATCCGTCGCCTGTCTAGGGGAGGGGATGGCTACACCTTC
D gene: NA; V gene: TRBV11-2; J gene: TRBJ2-5; clone size: once; CDR3 protein: CASSRATHETQYF; CDR3 DNA: TGTGCCAGCAGCCGGGCAACCCATGAGACCCAGTACTTC
D gene: NA; V gene: TRBV28; J gene: TRBJ2-7; clone size: NA; CDR3 protein: CASSRPGRSKYEQYF; CDR3 DNA: TGTGCCAGCAGTCGTCCGGGGCGATCAAAATACGAGCAGTACTTC
D gene: NA; V gene: TRBV5-8; J gene: TRBJ2-1; clone size: NA; CDR3 protein: CASSWGWRAGSSYNEQFF; CDR3 DNA: TGTGCCAGCAGTTGGGGGTGGCGGGCCGGGAGCTCCTACAATGAGCAGTTCTTC
D gene: TRBD1; V gene: TRBV19; J gene: TRBJ2-7; clone size: NA; CDR3 protein: CASSSTGTGGYEQYF; CDR3 DNA: TGTGCCAGTAGTTCTACCGGGACAGGGGGCTACGAGCAGTACTTC
D gene: TRBD1; V gene: TRBV10-1; J gene: TRBJ1-2; clone size: NA; CDR3 protein: CASAGQFYGYTF; CDR3 DNA: TGCGCCAGCGCGGGACAGTTCTATGGCTACACCTTC
D gene: TRBD2; V gene: TRBV11-2; J gene: TRBJ2-7; clone size: once; CDR3 protein: CASSPNNWVRTSSSYEQYF; CDR3 DNA: TGTGCCAGCAGCCCGAATAATTGGGTTAGGACTAGCAGCTCCTACGAGCAGTACTTC
D gene: TRBD1; V gene: TRBV5-4; J gene: TRBJ1-2; clone size: NA; CDR3 protein: CASSQGQGANYGYTF; CDR3 DNA: TGTGCCAGCAGCCAGGGACAGGGAGCTAACTATGGCTACACCTTC
D gene: NA; V gene: TRBV5-1; J gene: TRBJ1-1; clone size: NA; CDR3 protein: CASSLQGSLEAFF; CDR3 DNA: TGCGCCAGCAGCTTACAGGGTAGTCTTGAAGCTTTCTTT
D gene: NA; V gene: TRBV5-1; J gene: TRBJ2-7; clone size: NA; CDR3 protein: CASSLGYQGGGYEQYF; CDR3 DNA: TGCGCCAGCAGCTTGGGGTACCAGGGGGGCGGGTACGAGCAGTACTTC
D gene: NA; V gene: TRBV4-2; J gene: TRBJ2-5; clone size: NA; CDR3 protein: CASSHSPRADPTTQYF; CDR3 DNA: TGTGCCAGCAGCCACTCCCCGAGGGCGGACCCGACGACCCAGTACTTC
D gene: NA; V gene: TRBV10-3; J gene: TRBJ2-7; clone size: NA; CDR3 protein: CAINRGNEQYF; CDR3 DNA: TGTGCCATCAATCGAGGGAACGAGCAGTACTTC